The 15 T cell receptor beta chains presented below share a single source sample, sequenced in a study of blood T cell repertoires in COVID-19. Profiling relied on immunoSEQ multiplex PCR, and the TCRdb table lists in-frame clones only, not all of them. The sample yields 100,000 to 150,000 clones, 80% to 90% seen once. The sequenced material came from PBMCs or T cells enriched from blood (not recorded which). These receptors all come from a woman between 45 and 65 years old who had recovered from COVID-19.

This clone was observed a single time. The V gene is TRBV3-1 (or the pseudogene TRBV3-2), the J gene TRBJ1-5, with TRBD1 identical over 9 bases. CDR1 and CDR2 (germline): LGHDT, YNNKEL (reference sequence). V gave up 4 bases and J gave up 4 bases; unmatched junction bases: 5. The CDR3 is 15 residues long. CDR3 DNA: TGTGCCAGCAGCCCGACAGGGGGTGGTAATCAGCCCCAGCATTTT. Its translation: CASSPTGGGNQPQHF.

The chain employs TRBV12-3 or TRBV12-4 and TRBJ2-3; D uncertain. The CDR3 contains 12 residues. Between the trimmed V and J ends, which lost 3 bases and 7 bases, there was a span of 8 bases. The CDR3 bases are TGTGCCAGCAGTTTTACAGATTATACGCAGTATTTT. This encodes CASSFTDYTQYF.

This clone was counted only a few times. The gene calls are TRBV6-5 and TRBJ2-1, with D uncertain. There are 14 residues in the CDR3. V was cut by 8 bases and J by 7 bases, with 18 bases left in between. CDR1 is MNHEY and CDR2 is SVGAGI in the germline V gene. CDR3 DNA sequence: TGTGCCAGCCACCCCCCCGAGAAAAAGAATGAGCAGTTCTTC. Protein: CASHPPEKKNEQFF.

The chain employs TRBV14 and TRBJ2-3; 9 bases are a match to TRBD1. Unmatched junction bases numbered 8, after V lost 4 bases and J lost 0 bases. The germline gives CDR1 SGHDN, CDR2 FVKESK. The CDR3 spans 17 residues. The CDR3 sequence is CASSPGYGQGSTDTQYF. The CDR3 DNA sequence: TGTGCCAGCAGCCCGGGTTACGGACAGGGGAGCACAGATACGCAGTATTTT.

The chain uses TRBV6-5 and TRBJ1-5; D is uncertain. Germline loops: CDR1 MNHEY, CDR2 SVGAGI. V was trimmed by 6 bases and J by 2 bases, leaving 11 bases between them. There are 14 residues in the CDR3. CDR3: CASSRELGNQPQHF. In nucleotides, the CDR3 is TGTGCCAGCAGCCGCGAACTCGGCAATCAGCCCCAGCATTTT.

The gene calls are TRBV6-5 and TRBJ1-5, with 7 bases identical to TRBD1. The CDR3 runs 15 residues. Looked up from germline, CDR1 is MNHEY and CDR2 is SVGAGI. V lost 4 bases and J lost 6; bases outside the gene matches: 9. The CDR3: CASSSTTGSGQPQHF. The CDR3 nucleotides are TGTGCCAGCAGTTCGACGACAGGGAGCGGTCAGCCCCAGCATTTT.

The chain links TRBV5-1 to TRBJ1-2, with TRBD1 matching over 10 bases. The junction had 6 bases not matched to a gene; V was cut back by 4 bases and J by 6 bases. CDR3 size: 14 residues. CDR1 and CDR2 (germline): SGHRS, YFSETQ. CDR3 in DNA: TGCGCCAGCAGCACCGGGACAGGGGCAAATGGCTACACCTTC. Protein: CASSTGTGANGYTF.

Of note for this clone: Additional DNA sequences in this sample encode the identical CDR3. The chain uses TRBV29-1 and TRBJ2-5; TRBD2 matches 8 bases. This CDR3 contains 14 residues. From germline, CDR1 is SQVTM and CDR2 ANQGSEA. V trimming: 4 bases; J trimming: 1 base; junction bases outside the gene matches: 5. CDR3 DNA sequence: TGCAGCGTTGTGTTAGCGGGGTCCCAAGAGACCCAGTACTTC. Translating it yields CSVVLAGSQETQYF.

This clone has a handful of counts. The rearrangement uses TRBV30 and TRBJ1-1; D is uncertain. Germline V gene sequence: CDR1 GTSNPN, CDR2 SVGIG (reference sequence). The CDR3 spans 13 residues. V lost 2 bases and J 6 bases, leaving 13 bases between the germline ends. The CDR3 sequence is CAWSKTAVAEAFF. The CDR3 nucleotides are TGTGCCTGGAGTAAGACGGCGGTGGCTGAAGCTTTCTTT.

This sequence joins TRBV9 and TRBJ2-7; tentative D call: TRBD2 (7 bases). This CDR3 has 15 residues. Germline V gene lookup returns CDR1 SGDLS and CDR2 YYNGEE. V was shortened by 0 bases and J by 2 bases, with 12 bases between the two germline ends. The CDR3 protein is CASSVGGGHAYEQYF. CDR3 in DNA: TGTGCCAGCAGCGTAGGGGGGGGCCATGCCTACGAGCAGTACTTC.

V gene TRBV11-2 combines with J gene TRBJ1-6; no clear D. Germline V lookup: CDR1 SGHAT, CDR2 FQNNGV. Deletions cut 2 bases from V and 7 bases from J, with 6 bases between. This CDR3 contains 13 residues. DNA for the CDR3: TGTGCCAGCAGCTTAACCGGGAATTCACCCCTCCACTTT. It encodes CASSLTGNSPLHF.

The chain recombines TRBV6-1 with TRBJ2-5, with D perhaps matching TRBD2 (5 bases). Between the trimmed V and J ends, which lost 2 bases and 7 bases, there was a span of 11 bases. The CDR3 contains 13 residues. Germline CDR1 and CDR2: MNHNS and SASEGT. The CDR3 here is CASSEMRDGTQYF. The CDR3 DNA is TGTGCCAGCAGTGAAATGAGGGATGGGACCCAGTACTTC.

This clone was seen a few times. The rearrangement joins TRBV19 to TRBJ1-5; 8 nucleotides line up with TRBD1. There are 14 residues in the CDR3. V shed 6 bases and J 5 bases; nucleotides not matched to a gene: 6. The germline V gene has CDR1 LNHDA and CDR2 SQIVND (reference sequence). CDR3 region: CASSEQGDYQPQHF. DNA of the CDR3: TGTGCCAGTAGCGAACAGGGGGACTATCAGCCCCAGCATTTT.

The chain recombines TRBV7-8 with TRBJ1-1; D may be TRBD1 (5 bases). The germline V and J ends were trimmed by 0 bases and 2 bases, with 13 bases remaining between them. This CDR3 contains 16 residues. Germline lookup yields CDR1 SGHVS and CDR2 FQNEAQ. CDR3 amino acids: CASSLAGGGINTEAFF. DNA for the CDR3: TGTGCCAGCAGCTTAGCGGGTGGGGGGATTAACACTGAAGCTTTCTTT.

In this sample, this clone turned up once. The chain couples TRBV9 to TRBJ2-7; 8 nucleotides align to TRBD1. Looked up from germline, CDR1 is SGDLS and CDR2 is YYNGEE. V was pared by 3 bases and J by 2 bases, with 7 bases of the junction left unmatched. The length of the CDR3 is 15 residues. The DNA of the CDR3 is TGTGCCAGCAGCGCGGGACAGGAGGGCCCCTACGAGCAGTACTTC. Protein sequence: CASSAGQEGPYEQYF.